Reported below is one TCR beta chain. A read error may produce the germline difference seen at one junction end. This record comes from a study of CD8 T cells in ankylosing spondylitis. The CDR3 consists of 14 residues. Germline V gene data show CDR1 as SEHNR and CDR2 as FQNEAQ (reference sequence). TCRdb re-called the 5' RACE reads through MiXCR, storing one row per CDR3 protein. This sample has hundreds of thousands of distinct CDR3 sequences, with around 21% found just once. The TCR originated in a female donor with ankylosing spondylitis or in good health (not recorded which). The chain uses TRBV7-9 and TRBJ2-7, with D perhaps matching TRBD1 (5 bases). What was sequenced was blood, either unsorted or a sorted T cell fraction (not recorded which). The CDR3 nucleotides are TGTGCCAGCAGCTTAGCGCTCGGACACCTTTCTACGAGCTTC. Translated, it gives CASSLALGHLSTSF. Combining the CDR3 with reference TRBV7-9 and TRBJ2-7 gives the whole variable domain DTGVSQNPRHKITKRGQNVTFRCDPISEHNRLYWYRQTLGQGPEFLTYFQNEAQLEKSRLLSDRFSAERPKGSFSTLEIQRTEQGDSAMYLCASSLALGHLSTSFGPGTRLTVT.